One sample yielded the 18 T cell receptor beta chains listed below, sequenced in a study of regulatory T cells in long-lasting Graves disease. Specified time point: newly diagnosed GD, antithyroid drugs for less than 3 months. PBMCs provided the RNA from which the TCR library was made. Construction of TCR beta libraries relied on iRepertoire HTBI primers and on Arm-PCR targeting CDR3 regions. One entry per CDR3 protein results from TCRdb running MiXCR on the multiplex PCR reads. Among around 250,000 distinct CDR3 sequences listed, 20% were seen once. This material consisted of peripheral blood mononuclear cells (PBMCs), taken at new diagnosis, from a patient treated with antithyroid drugs. All receptors come from a female donor with Graves disease.

The sample holds many counts of this clonotype. The chain couples TRBV29-1 to TRBJ2-6; the D gene is possibly TRBD1 (5 bases). The V and J ends lost 2 bases and 4 bases respectively, with 12 bases between them. Germline V CDR1 and CDR2: SQVTM, ANQGSEA. This CDR3 spans 15 amino acids. CDR3 DNA sequence: TGCAGCGTTGAAATATCAGGGCCAGGGGCCAACGTCCTGACTTTC. Its protein is CSVEISGPGANVLTF.

V usage is TRBV28 and J usage is TRBJ1-2; D unclear. The V and J ends lost 3 bases and 4 bases respectively, with 15 bases between them. The CDR3 contains 15 residues. CDR1 is MDHEN and CDR2 is SYDVKM in the germline V gene. DNA of the CDR3: TGTGCCAGCAGTTTCAGCCCTGGGGTTGGCTATGGCTACACCTTC. Translation: CASSFSPGVGYGYTF.

In its sample, this clonotype was seen many times. The chain recombines TRBV20-1 with TRBJ2-1, with 8 bases that match TRBD2. The ends lost 5 bases at V and 4 bases at J; junction bases unmatched: 7. The CDR3 has 14 amino acids. Germline loops: CDR1 DFQATT, CDR2 SNEGSKA (reference sequence). The CDR3 reads CSAVREGLYNEQFF. CDR3 nucleotides: TGCAGTGCTGTCCGGGAGGGCCTTTACAATGAGCAGTTCTTC.

The chain employs TRBV14 and TRBJ2-7; D gene uncertain. Germline CDR1 is SGHDN and CDR2 is FVKESK. This CDR3 comprises 15 residues. V lost 1 base and J 3 bases, leaving 13 bases between the germline ends. The CDR3 here is CASSQGQYPNYEQYF. CDR3 in DNA: TGTGCCAGCAGCCAAGGCCAATACCCTAACTACGAGCAGTACTTC.

There are many counts of this clonotype. J is TRBJ1-2 and V is TRBV29-1; possibly TRBD1 for D (6 bases). Trimming removed 6 bases from V and 8 bases from J, with 16 bases in between. The CDR3 totals 12 residues. Germline lookup yields CDR1 SQVTM and CDR2 ANQGSEA. The CDR3 nucleotides are TGCAGCGTCCCTAAAACAGGGTCCGGCTACACCTTC. This sequence encodes CSVPKTGSGYTF. Full variable domain (outside the CDR3, taken from reference TRBV29-1 and TRBJ1-2): SAVISQKPSRDICQRGTSLTIQCQVDSQVTMMFWYRQQPGQSLTLIATANQGSEATYESGFVIDKFPISRPNLTFSTLTVSNMSPEDSSIYLCSVPKTGSGYTFGSGTRLTVV.

This clonotype appeared many times. CDR3 DNA sequence: TGCAGTGCTAGTTACTACGAGCAGTACTTC. It translates to CSASYYEQYF. V gene TRBV20-1 combines with J gene TRBJ2-7, with unresolved D. The CDR3 has 10 residues. Germline CDR1 is DFQATT and CDR2 is SNEGSKA (reference sequence). The V and J ends lost 3 bases and 3 bases respectively, with 3 bases between them.

As to this clonotype: This may arise from a read error, as a much more abundant clone is one base away. The rearrangement joins TRBV2 to TRBJ2-2; D might be TRBD2 (5 bases). This CDR3 comprises 14 residues. Germline values: CDR1 SNHLY, CDR2 FYNNEI. CDR3 protein: CASRKSRSVGELLF. CDR3 DNA sequence: TGTGCCAGCAGAAAAAGCCGTTCGGTCGGGGAGCTGCTTTTT.

Notes on this clonotype: At one boundary the junction diverges from the germline segment, which might be a read error. This rearrangement joins TRBV6-2 or TRBV6-3 to TRBJ2-7, with 8 positions matching TRBD2. The CDR3 runs to 18 residues. CDR1 and CDR2 (germline): MNHEY, SVGEGT. CDR3 sequence: CASNYSTSGLGPDYEQYF. CDR3 DNA sequence: TGTGCCAGCAATTACTCTACCTCGGGACTAGGACCGGACTACGAGCAGTACTTC.

The table lists this clonotype with many counts. V gene TRBV20-1 combines with J gene TRBJ2-1; the D gene is possibly TRBD1 (6 bases). CDR1 DFQATT and CDR2 SNEGSKA come from the germline V gene (reference sequence). The length of the CDR3 is 15 residues. Trimming cost V 2 bases and J 4 bases, with 15 bases left between them. The CDR3 bases are TGCAGTGCTAGACCCGGGACAAGGAATTACAATGAGCAGTTCTTC. Protein product: CSARPGTRNYNEQFF.

This clonotype was detected many times. V and J are TRBV11-2 and TRBJ1-1, with 7 bases identical to TRBD1. After removal of 1 base from V and 1 base from J, the junction contained 3 bases not matched to a gene. The CDR3 spans 15 residues. The germline V gene has CDR1 SGHAT and CDR2 FQNNGV. The CDR3 DNA reads as TGTGCCAGCAGCTTAGGTCGACAGGGGAACACTGAAGCTTTCTTT. It encodes CASSLGRQGNTEAFF.

Ten or more counts support this clonotype. The V gene is TRBV27, the J gene TRBJ2-2, with a weak D call TRBD1 (6 bases). Germline CDR1 MNHEY, CDR2 SMNVEV (reference sequence). Trimming removed 3 bases from V and 10 bases from J, with 18 bases in between. The CDR3 covers 15 residues. This CDR3 is CASSFRGPLSVELFF. As DNA, the CDR3 is TGTGCCAGCAGTTTCAGGGGACCACTCTCCGTGGAGCTGTTTTTT.

The CDR3 DNA reads TGTGCCAGCAGTTACAGGGGGCCCTACGAGCAGTACTTC. Protein sequence: CASSYRGPYEQYF. The chain joins TRBV28 to TRBJ2-7; TRBD1 matches 9 bases. CDR1 is MDHEN, CDR2 SYDVKM, per germline. CDR3 length: 13 amino acids. V lost 4 bases, J lost 2 bases, and 0 bases stayed unmatched.

This clonotype was found many times. The CDR3 spells CASSFQGLIEQFF. In DNA, the CDR3 is TGTGCCAGCAGCTTCCAGGGACTAATTGAGCAGTTCTTC. The chain recombines TRBV12-3 or TRBV12-4 with TRBJ2-1; 7 nucleotides line up with TRBD2. This CDR3 is built from 13 residues. J gave up 9 bases and V 6 bases, and 8 bases lay outside the gene matches.

The V gene is TRBV10-3, the J gene TRBJ2-3; the D is unclear. This CDR3 has 11 amino acids. CDR1 is ENHRY, CDR2 SYGVKD, per germline. V lost 8 bases to trimming and J lost 2 bases, with 5 bases between them. CDR3 amino acids: CAIRATDTQYF. The CDR3, as DNA: TGTGCCATCCGAGCCACAGATACGCAGTATTTT.

The chain has TRBV27 and TRBJ2-3; 11 bases match TRBD1. With 5 bases clipped from V and 5 bases from J, the junction kept 9 bases outside the gene matches. This CDR3 spans 16 amino acids. Per the germline V gene, CDR1 is MNHEY and CDR2 is SMNVEV (reference sequence). The DNA for the CDR3 is TGTGCCAGCAGTCCTTGGACAGGGGGCTACTTAGATACGCAGTATTTT. Residues: CASSPWTGGYLDTQYF.

A single count supports this clonotype. A much larger clonotype is one base distant, so this may be a read error. V is TRBV7-9 and J is TRBJ2-4, with 8 bases identical to TRBD1. Per the germline V gene, CDR1 is SEHNR and CDR2 is FQNEAQ (reference sequence). The CDR3 length is 15 residues. Here the CDR3 reads CANSDTGTGLNIQYF. Here the CDR3 DNA reads TGTGCCAACAGCGACACCGGGACAGGCCTAAACATTCAGTACTTC.

This clonotype showed up many times. The V and J genes are TRBV11-3 and TRBJ2-3, with 12 bases matching TRBD2. Germline lookup yields CDR1 SGHNT and CDR2 YENEEA. This CDR3 is built from 18 residues. V lost 5 bases to trimming and J lost 0 bases; unmatched junction nucleotides: 9. The CDR3 loop reads CASSAAGTSGRSTDTQYF. The CDR3 bases are TGTGCCAGCAGCGCAGCGGGGACTAGCGGGCGAAGCACAGATACGCAGTATTTT.

At least ten counts were recorded for this clonotype. This chain links TRBV12-3 or TRBV12-4 with TRBJ1-1, with no clear D. Trimming shortened V by 4 bases and J by 1 base, and 16 bases separated the two germline ends. The CDR3 is 16 amino acids. The CDR3 sequence is CASSSGSGKTNTEAFF. CDR3 DNA: TGTGCCAGCAGTTCGGGCAGCGGCAAGACGAACACTGAAGCTTTCTTT.